These T cell receptor beta chains were read from a single sample in a study of blood T cell repertoires in COVID-19. The data were produced by immunoSEQ multiplex PCR, yet TCRdb's version contains in-frame clones alone and is incomplete. The data contain roughly 100,000 clones, approximately 80% of them singletons. Sequenced sample: peripheral blood. The receptors originated from an elderly woman with acute or convalescent COVID-19. CDR3s include the opening cysteine and the closing phenylalanine or tryptophan.

TRBV7-2,15,CASSLNRGSGNTIYF
TRBV20-1,11,CSASTYGELFF
TRBV6-2/TRBV6-3,14,CASSLAGGQDTQYF
TRBV9,18,CASSVAPAGVGVYNEQFF
TRBV27,15,CATKGGDRENQPQHF
TRBV19,13,CASSGYRVGGYTF
TRBV18,13,CASSTQVSGELFF
TRBV6-5,15,CASSSGGDPYGGYTF
TRBV6-1,14,CASSEGGQDQPQHF
TRBV10-3,15,CAISISGASTDTQYF
TRBV9,17,CASSAVIPGQLTNEQFF
TRBV19,14,CASSIGGANQPQHF
TRBV28,15,CASSLWTASSYEQYF
TRBV5-1,14,CASSLAGAWETQYF
TRBV4-1,16,CASSQAQGRMNTEAFF
TRBV2,13,CASSGGGNQPQHF
TRBV28,14,CASSSYSLNYGYTF
TRBV12-3/TRBV12-4,13,CASSPQQGDGYTF
TRBV6-2/TRBV6-3,16,CASSKGLAGAVETQYF
TRBV18,13,CASSPGRNTEAFF
TRBV5-8,14,CASSLAGVTYGYTF
TRBV4-3,14,CASSQDARTGRQYF
TRBV11-2,15,CASSSPSGSKNEQYF
TRBV5-1,15,CASSLDPGQVRPQHF
TRBV7-3,15,CASSLTGDRRETQYF
TRBV24-1,15,CATTAPHRAPYGYTF
TRBV4-2,22,CASSQVISAGGTGSSGANVLTF
TRBV19,16,CASSKGRGAGDYGYTF
TRBV3-1/TRBV3-2,17,CASSPGLWTGDQETQYF
TRBV18,13,CASSAGGDTEAFF
TRBV19,17,CASSTPTSGRGRYEQYF
TRBV27,16,CASSLGQGWVNTEAFF
TRBV5-4,16,CASSLGSGYGANVLTF
TRBV27,15,CASSLQGGRTDTQYF
TRBV21-1,14,CASSIFAPTGGYTF
TRBV18,15,CASSRESSGRNEQFF
TRBV5-1,15,CASSLSGLYQETQYF
TRBV7-9,17,CASSLAGAAFGRTEAFF
TRBV19,11,CASSTFGTQHF
TRBV7-8,17,CASSLRTDRYSGNTIYF
TRBV5-1,13,CASSLDSEYEQYF
TRBV7-2,13,CASSFIGRGEQYF
TRBV28,14,CASSLGQGDTEAFF
TRBV19,14,CASSPGGNTGELFF
TRBV19,12,CASSMGGYEQFF
TRBV9,16,CASSPAAGGSTDTQYF
TRBV28,16,CASSSTLGQGNEKLFF
TRBV6-2/TRBV6-3,15,CASSSRDRGWETQYF